This T cell receptor (beta chain) was profiled in a study of T cells after yellow fever vaccination. General study results and limits: Abundant contaminating clonotypes from the bulk population could appear in FACS-sorted repertoires. Subsequent booster samples again held most clones from primary vaccination (nearly 98% CD4, 85% to 90% CD8). Researchers report a weaker secondary response that nonetheless peaked faster, day 5 versus 15.

The 5'RACE template-switching step produced TCR cDNA and added a universal primer site and UMIs. TCRdb re-analysed the 5' RACE reads in MiXCR, keeping a single row per CDR3 protein. The table shows hundreds of thousands of distinct CDR3 sequences, with about 8.7% occurring only once. This clonotype was detected a few times. Its antigen is unidentified. The CDR3 spans 14 residues. The V gene's germline CDR1 is MDHEN and CDR2 SYDVKM. The V end was cut by 2 bases, the J end by 6 bases, with 11 bases between. The chain is built from TRBV28 and TRBJ2-1, with unresolved D. The receptor was isolated from a man younger than 35 who received the YFV17D yellow fever vaccine. The sample was PBMCs, taken on the day of the first yellow fever vaccination. Here the CDR3 reads CASSLVALTNEQFF. DNA for the CDR3: TGTGCCAGCAGTTTAGTAGCATTAACCAATGAGCAGTTCTTC.